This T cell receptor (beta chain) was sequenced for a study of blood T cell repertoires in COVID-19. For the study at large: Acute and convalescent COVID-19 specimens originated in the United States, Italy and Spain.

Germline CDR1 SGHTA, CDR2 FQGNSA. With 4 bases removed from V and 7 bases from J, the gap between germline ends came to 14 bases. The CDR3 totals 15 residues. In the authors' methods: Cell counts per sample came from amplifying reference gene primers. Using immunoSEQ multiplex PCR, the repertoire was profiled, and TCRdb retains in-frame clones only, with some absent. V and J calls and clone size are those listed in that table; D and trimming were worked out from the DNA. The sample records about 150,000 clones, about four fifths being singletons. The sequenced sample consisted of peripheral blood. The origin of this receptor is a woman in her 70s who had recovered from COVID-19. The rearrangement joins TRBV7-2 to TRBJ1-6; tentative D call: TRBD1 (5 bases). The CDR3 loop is CASSWSRAQNSPLHF. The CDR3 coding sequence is TGTGCCAGCAGCTGGTCCAGGGCCCAGAATTCACCCCTCCACTTT.